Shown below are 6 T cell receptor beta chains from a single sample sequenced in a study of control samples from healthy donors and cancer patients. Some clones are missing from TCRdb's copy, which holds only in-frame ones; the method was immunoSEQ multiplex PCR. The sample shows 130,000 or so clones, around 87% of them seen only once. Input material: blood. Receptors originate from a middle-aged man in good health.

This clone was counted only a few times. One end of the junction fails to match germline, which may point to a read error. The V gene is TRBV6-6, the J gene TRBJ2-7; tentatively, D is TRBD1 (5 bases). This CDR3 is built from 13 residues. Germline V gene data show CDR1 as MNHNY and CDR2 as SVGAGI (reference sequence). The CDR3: CASRPHLGMTALF. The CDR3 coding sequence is TGTGCCAGCAGACCCCATCTGGGAATGACAGCGCTGTTC.

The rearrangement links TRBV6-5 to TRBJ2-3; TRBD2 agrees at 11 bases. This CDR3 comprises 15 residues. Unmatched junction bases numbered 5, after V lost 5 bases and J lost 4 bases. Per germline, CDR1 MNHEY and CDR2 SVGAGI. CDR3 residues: CASSRLAGLSDTQYF. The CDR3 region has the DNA TGTGCCAGCAGTCGACTAGCGGGGTTGTCAGATACGCAGTATTTT.

The CDR3 DNA sequence: TGTGCCAGCAGCTCCGCCACAGGGTCAAGAAAACTGTTTTTT. This translates into CASSSATGSRKLFF. The rearrangement links TRBV11-3 to TRBJ1-4; tentatively, D is TRBD1 (6 bases). Trimming cost V 4 bases and J 10 bases, with 16 bases left between them. The CDR3 is made up of 14 amino acids. Germline CDR1 and CDR2: SGHNT and YENEEA. Filled out from reference TRBV11-3 and TRBJ1-4, the complete variable domain reads EAGVVQSPRYKIIEKKQPVAFWCNPISGHNTLYWYLQNLGQGPELLIRYENEEAVDDSQLPKDRFSAERLKGVDSTLKIQPAELGDSAVYLCASSSATGSRKLFFGSGTQLSVL.

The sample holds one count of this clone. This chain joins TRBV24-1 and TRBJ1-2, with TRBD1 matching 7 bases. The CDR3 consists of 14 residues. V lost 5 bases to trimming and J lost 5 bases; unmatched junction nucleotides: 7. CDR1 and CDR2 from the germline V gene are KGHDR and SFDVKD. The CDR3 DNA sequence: TGTGCCACCAGTGCCGGGACAGCGTTATATGGCTACACCTTC. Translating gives CATSAGTALYGYTF.

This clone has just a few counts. The CDR3 nucleotides read TGCGCCAGCAGCACAACCAGGGGTGCTAGCAATCAGCCCCAGCATTTT. This sequence encodes CASSTTRGASNQPQHF. The chain employs TRBV4-1 and TRBJ1-5; D possibly corresponds to TRBD1 (6 bases). Germline CDR1 MGHRA, CDR2 YSYEKL. This CDR3 contains 16 residues. The ends were cut back, 5 bases at V and 0 bases at J, with 14 bases in the middle.

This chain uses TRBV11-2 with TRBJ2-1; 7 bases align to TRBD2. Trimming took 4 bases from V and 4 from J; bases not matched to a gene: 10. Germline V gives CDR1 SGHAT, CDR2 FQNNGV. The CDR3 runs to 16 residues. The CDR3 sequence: CASSYPRSGDYNEQFF. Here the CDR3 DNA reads TGTGCCAGCAGCTACCCAAGGAGCGGGGATTACAATGAGCAGTTCTTC. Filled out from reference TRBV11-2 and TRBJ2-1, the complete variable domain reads EAGVAQSPRYKIIEKRQSVAFWCNPISGHATLYWYQQILGQGPKLLIQFQNNGVVDDSQLPKDRFSAERLKGVDSTLKIQPAKLEDSAVYLCASSYPRSGDYNEQFFGPGTRLTVL.